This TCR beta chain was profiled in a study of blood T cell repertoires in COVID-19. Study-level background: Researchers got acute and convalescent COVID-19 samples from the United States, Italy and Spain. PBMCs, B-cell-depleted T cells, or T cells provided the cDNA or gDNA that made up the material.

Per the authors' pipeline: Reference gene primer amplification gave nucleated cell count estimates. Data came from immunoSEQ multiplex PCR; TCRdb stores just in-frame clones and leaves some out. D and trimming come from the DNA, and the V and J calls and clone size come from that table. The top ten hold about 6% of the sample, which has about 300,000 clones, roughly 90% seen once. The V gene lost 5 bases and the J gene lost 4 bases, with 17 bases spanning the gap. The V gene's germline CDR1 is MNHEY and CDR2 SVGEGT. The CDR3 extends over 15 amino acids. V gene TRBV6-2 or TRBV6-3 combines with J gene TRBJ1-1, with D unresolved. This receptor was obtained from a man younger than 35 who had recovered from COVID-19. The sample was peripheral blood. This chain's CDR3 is CASSPHPVGSTEAFF. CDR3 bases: TGTGCCAGCAGTCCACACCCGGTGGGGAGCACTGAAGCTTTCTTT.